This T cell receptor (beta chain) was documented in a study of cytomegalovirus exposure and HLA in healthy donors. About the research overall: The same platform was used for the roughly 130 validation repertoires and the roughly 700 first-cohort repertoires, a later analysis reported. Whole-study results and caveats: Many donors shared some public TCRs, even though most TCR sequences were rare. The authors listed 180 or so TCR beta chains as cytomegalovirus-associated.

Here immunoSEQ multiplex PCR was the method, and the copy in TCRdb shows in-frame clones only, minus some. The sample holds 150,000 to 200,000 clones, around 92% seen once. In regard to this clone: Its antigen is undetermined.

The trim removed 8 bases at V and 5 bases at J, leaving 5 bases unmatched. Germline loops: CDR1 MDHEN, CDR2 SYDVKM. The CDR3 consists of 14 residues. Separation from the 666-subject first cohort characterized the 120-subject validation cohort, to which the donors belonged. The TCR comes from a woman aged 18 to 35 in good health and CMV-seropositive. The chain links TRBV28 to TRBJ2-3; 12 nucleotides align to TRBD2. Material for sequencing was PBMCs. The chain's CDR3 is CASGRLAGEDTQYF. The CDR3 DNA reads TGTGCCAGCGGAAGACTAGCGGGAGAAGATACGCAGTATTTT.